A single sample gave rise to the 5 T cell receptor beta chains below, sequenced in a study of tumor-infiltrating lymphocytes in localized non-small cell lung cancer. The assay was immunoSEQ multiplex PCR, and TCRdb's table has in-frame clones only and misses some. Among roughly 8,900 clones listed, approximately 70% were seen once. Input material: uninvolved lung tissue not adjacent to the tumor. The receptors come from a human donor with non-small cell lung cancer.

V gene TRBV4-3 combines with J gene TRBJ1-2, with D perhaps matching TRBD1 (6 bases). Germline lookup yields CDR1 LGHNA and CDR2 YSLEER. V gave up 1 base and J gave up 8 bases, with 14 bases separating them. This CDR3 spans 14 amino acids. The CDR3 bases are TGCGCCAGCAGCCAAGGTCTGGGGGCCCGCGGCTACACCTTC. Translating gives CASSQGLGARGYTF.

The V gene is TRBV5-6, the J gene TRBJ2-1, with D possibly TRBD1 on 6 matching bases. Deletions cut 1 base from V and 10 bases from J, with 9 bases between. The CDR3 is 12 amino acids. Germline CDR1 is SGHDT and CDR2 is YYEEEE. DNA of the CDR3: TGTGCCAGCAGCTTGACAGGGCACGAGCAGTTCTTC. This sequence encodes CASSLTGHEQFF.

The table lists this clone with a few counts. The chain combines TRBV20-1 with TRBJ1-1; D not certain. CDR1 is DFQATT, CDR2 SNEGSKA, per germline (reference sequence). Deletions cut 3 bases from V and 7 bases from J, with 9 bases between. The CDR3 spans 11 residues. CDR3 in DNA: TGCAGTGCTAGCATACCGATTGAAGCTTTCTTT. Protein: CSASIPIEAFF.

V usage is TRBV6-5 and J usage is TRBJ2-7, with D hard to call. The CDR3 contains 15 residues. The V and J ends lost 0 bases and 3 bases respectively, with 12 bases between them. Germline values: CDR1 MNHEY, CDR2 SVGAGI. CDR3 sequence: CASSYSADPIYEQYF. The CDR3 DNA reads as TGTGCCAGCAGTTACTCCGCGGATCCCATCTACGAGCAGTACTTC.

The rearrangement links TRBV5-4 to TRBJ1-1; D is unresolved. This CDR3 is 12 amino acids long. Looked up from germline, CDR1 is SGHNT and CDR2 is YYREEE (reference sequence). Trimming pared 2 bases from V and 9 bases from J, leaving 11 bases between. CDR3 sequence reads: CASSFDTNQAFF. CDR3 DNA: TGTGCCAGCAGCTTTGACACGAACCAAGCTTTCTTT.